Given below is one T cell receptor beta chain in context. Its antigen is not yet known. Per-base quality was not reported, and no clone a single base away is much larger than it. The collaborating institutions used their own protocols to collect whole blood in K2EDTA tubes. For TCRbeta analysis, collaborators shipped samples in one of three forms: frozen whole blood, isolated PBMCs, or DNA extracted from either of those sample types. The data originate from a study of blood T cell repertoires in COVID-19 (TCRdb year 2020). At the level of the whole study: Samples from collaborators originated in the United States, Italy and Spain and spanned both the acute and convalescent phases of COVID-19. The prospective study material was composed of cDNA or gDNA derived from T cells, B-cell-depleted T cells, or PBMCs. The repertoires were made available in a free public database intended to serve as a resource for research on the immune response to SARS-CoV-2. Samples came from the ongoing ImmuneRACE study (first 160 participants) plus 1,254 subjects from 6 global collaborators. The dataset comprised deeply sampled blood TCRbeta repertoires from subjects exposed to, actively infected with, or recovered from COVID-19. HLA class I and class II types, where available, came from metadata supplied by the sample provider rather than from assay-based typing. Nearly every sample came with metadata listing a de-identified subject ID, COVID-19 status, age in years and sex.

TCRbeta CDR3 regions were amplified from genomic DNA by means of the immunoSEQ Assay, a bias-controlled multiplex PCR. In the authors' own workflow: Within the assay, amplification of reference gene primers was used to estimate how many nucleated cells each sample contained. To quantify the absolute abundance of each unique TCRbeta CDR3 rearrangement, sequence reads were collapsed and filtered. For each sample, productive Simpson clonality was calculated as the square root of Simpson's diversity index over productive rearrangements. TCRdb limited this immuneACCESS table to in-frame rearrangements with V and J called. A share of clones is missing; checked studies link under half to unresolved V genes, and the rest is unexplained. V and J calls and clone size are as listed in that table; D and trimming were resolved from the DNA. Across this sample there are about 64,000 clones, with roughly 90% seen only once. Under 5% of the sample comes from the top ten.

From the cysteine through the phenylalanine, the CDR3 covers 14 amino acids. Solely the CDR3 DNA is kept, with 42 bases framed from the first base. CDR1 GTSNPN and CDR2 SVGIG were looked up in the germline V gene (reference sequence). Trimming leaves V shorter by 5 bases and J shorter by 4 bases, with the junction holding 6 bases beyond the gene matches. Overall results and qualifications from the work: The amount of clinical and demographic metadata varied by source and participant and was provided uncurated.

The clonotype was recovered from a man aged 70-80 years with acute or convalescent COVID-19. The sample was peripheral blood. Recombination joined TRBV30 with TRBJ2-2; 8 of the junction bases match TRBD2. The CDR3 in this case is CAWVGLAGTGELFF. In nucleotides, the sequence is TGTGCCTGGGTCGGACTAGCTGGCACCGGGGAGCTGTTTTTT.